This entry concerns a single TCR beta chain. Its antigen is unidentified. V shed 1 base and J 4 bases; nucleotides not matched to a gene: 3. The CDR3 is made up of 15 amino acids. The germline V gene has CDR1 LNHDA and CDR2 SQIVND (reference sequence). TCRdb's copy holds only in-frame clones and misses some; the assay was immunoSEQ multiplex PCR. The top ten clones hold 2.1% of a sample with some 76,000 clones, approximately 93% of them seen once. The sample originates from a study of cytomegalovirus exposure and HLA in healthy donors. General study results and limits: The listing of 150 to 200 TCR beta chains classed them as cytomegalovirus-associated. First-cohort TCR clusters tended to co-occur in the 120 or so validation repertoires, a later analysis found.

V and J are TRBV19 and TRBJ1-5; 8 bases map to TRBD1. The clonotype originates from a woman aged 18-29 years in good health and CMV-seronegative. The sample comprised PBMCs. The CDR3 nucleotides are TGTGCCAGTAGTATAGCCGGACAGGGAAATCAGCCCCAGCATTTT. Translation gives CASSIAGQGNQPQHF.